Below, 18 T cell receptor beta chains from the same sample are listed, as sequenced in a study of T cell responses to AZD1222 COVID-19 vaccine. Sequencing was performed with immunoSEQ multiplex PCR; in TCRdb, only in-frame clones are kept and a portion is missing. The repertoire consists of around 190,000 clones, with around 94% occurring once and the leading ten covering over 1%. The sample in question was peripheral blood, obtained on day 0 of AZD1222 vaccination. Source of these receptors: an adult in good health.

The table lists this clone with a few counts. V gene TRBV4-1 combines with J gene TRBJ1-5; D gene uncertain. This CDR3 contains 13 residues. Germline V gene data show CDR1 as MGHRA and CDR2 as YSYEKL. V was cut by 0 bases and J by 7 bases, with 7 bases left in between. Here the CDR3 DNA reads TGCGCCAGCAGCCAAGAATTTGGGCAGCCCCAGCATTTT. It translates to CASSQEFGQPQHF.

This rearrangement joins TRBV19 to TRBJ2-1, with 8 bases aligning to TRBD1. Per the germline V gene, CDR1 is LNHDA and CDR2 is SQIVND (reference sequence). V shed 1 base, J shed 9 bases, and the junction held 2 bases outside the gene matches. The CDR3 spans 13 residues. CDR3 amino acids: CASSIGTGSEQFF. In DNA, the CDR3 is TGTGCCAGTAGTATAGGGACAGGGAGTGAGCAGTTCTTC.

The chain has TRBV15 and TRBJ1-1, with D tentatively TRBD1 (5 bases). V was cut by 5 bases and J by 5 bases, with 12 bases left in between. The CDR3 is 13 residues long. CDR1 LNHNV and CDR2 YYDKDF come from the germline V gene (reference sequence). The CDR3 nucleotides are TGTGCCACCAGCGGGGGGGGAATAACTGAAGCTTTCTTT. This sequence encodes CATSGGGITEAFF.

This chain uses TRBV4-1 with TRBJ1-5, with D uncertain. CDR1 and CDR2 from the germline V gene are MGHRA and YSYEKL. Trimming removed 1 base at V and 7 bases at J, with 17 bases between. The CDR3 consists of 16 residues. Written as DNA, the CDR3 is TGCGCCAGCAGCCAAGGACCCGGCAGGTTAGGGCAGCCCCAGCATTTT. This codes for CASSQGPGRLGQPQHF.

The chain combines TRBV27 with TRBJ1-1, with D perhaps matching TRBD1 (5 bases). CDR3 size: 15 residues. Germline CDR1 and CDR2: MNHEY and SMNVEV (reference sequence). V lost 4 bases and J 2 bases, leaving 14 bases between the germline ends. In DNA, the CDR3 is TGTGCCAGCAGTTACTCGGGACGGTATAACACTGAAGCTTTCTTT. Translated: CASSYSGRYNTEAFF.

Ten or more counts support this clone. The sample carries other DNA sequences with the same CDR3. This chain uses TRBV5-6 with TRBJ2-2, with D perhaps matching TRBD1 or TRBD2 (5 bases each). Germline V CDR1 and CDR2: SGHDT, YYEEEE. Trimming shortened V by 2 bases and J by 5 bases, and 13 bases separated the two germline ends. The CDR3 runs 15 residues. CDR3 amino acids: CASSFGTGSTGELFF. The DNA of the CDR3 is TGTGCCAGCAGCTTCGGGACGGGGAGTACCGGGGAGCTGTTTTTT.

The chain employs TRBV15 and TRBJ1-3; D not resolved. The germline CDR1 and CDR2 sequences are LNHNV and YYDKDF (reference sequence). The CDR3 length is 15 residues. The germline V and J ends were trimmed by 5 bases and 3 bases, with 14 bases remaining between them. CDR3 in amino acids: CATSSDRGFGNTIYF. The CDR3 region has the DNA TGTGCCACCAGCTCCGATCGAGGGTTTGGAAACACCATATATTTT.

The chain couples TRBV6-5 to TRBJ1-5; maybe TRBD1 (5 bases). The V gene lost 0 bases and the J gene lost 6 bases, with 9 bases spanning the gap. This CDR3 has 14 amino acids. The germline V gene encodes CDR1 MNHEY and CDR2 SVGAGI. The CDR3 reads CASSYSEGFQPQHF. The CDR3 DNA is TGTGCCAGCAGTTACTCGGAGGGGTTTCAGCCCCAGCATTTT.

This chain links TRBV7-3 with TRBJ1-2, with D possibly matching TRBD1 (5 bases). This CDR3 is 12 amino acids long. V shed 3 bases and J shed 7 bases, with 9 bases lying between them. Germline CDR1 SGHTA, CDR2 FQGTGA. CDR3 sequence: CASSLAGAGYTF. The CDR3 nucleotides are TGTGCCAGCAGCTTGGCCGGGGCTGGCTACACCTTC.

The V gene is TRBV15, the J gene TRBJ1-5, with D perhaps matching TRBD1 (6 bases). CDR1 LNHNV and CDR2 YYDKDF come from the germline V gene (reference sequence). This CDR3 spans 13 amino acids. V was shortened by 5 bases and J by 7 bases, with 12 bases between the two germline ends. The CDR3 region is CATSGGPGQPQHF. The CDR3 DNA sequence: TGTGCCACCAGCGGGGGGCCAGGCCAGCCCCAGCATTTT.

This sequence joins TRBV11-1 and TRBJ2-7; no definite D call. In germline, CDR1 is SGHAT, CDR2 FQDESV (reference sequence). The CDR3 has 14 residues. Deletions cut 5 bases from V and 2 bases from J, with 13 bases between. CDR3 loop: CASSPPARPYEQYF. DNA of the CDR3: TGTGCCAGCAGCCCCCCGGCCCGACCCTACGAGCAGTACTTC.

The CDR3 reads CATSRDAGIHEQYF. The CDR3 DNA is TGTGCCACCAGCAGAGATGCCGGGATCCACGAGCAGTACTTC. The chain links TRBV15 to TRBJ2-7; D might be TRBD2 (5 bases). Germline loops: CDR1 LNHNV, CDR2 YYDKDF (reference sequence). This CDR3 is 14 amino acids long. Trimming removed 0 bases at V and 5 bases at J, with 11 bases between.

The CDR3 DNA is TGTGCCAGCAGCCTGACAGGGGGGAATTCACCCCTCCACTTT. It translates to CASSLTGGNSPLHF. This chain uses TRBV28 with TRBJ1-6; 9 nucleotides align to TRBD1. Trimming removed 6 bases from V and 7 bases from J; junction bases left unmatched: 4. The CDR3 has 14 amino acids. Germline lookup yields CDR1 MDHEN and CDR2 SYDVKM.

The rearrangement joins TRBV7-2 to TRBJ2-7; 9 bases agree with TRBD1. CDR3 length equals 15 residues. Trimming cost V 6 bases and J 7 bases; bases outside gene matches: 13. Looked up from germline, CDR1 is SGHTA and CDR2 is FQGNSA. In DNA form, the CDR3 reads TGTGCCAGCAGTTACCCCGGGACAGGGCCTAGGGAGCAGTACTTC. This sequence encodes CASSYPGTGPREQYF.

This clone was counted between two and nine times. The J gene is TRBJ2-7, the V gene TRBV10-2; D ambiguous. From germline, CDR1 is WSHSY and CDR2 SAAADI. The V end was cut by 6 bases, the J end by 0 bases, with 9 bases between. This CDR3 has 13 residues. This CDR3 reads CASRAHRSYEQYF. The CDR3 DNA sequence: TGCGCCAGCAGGGCACACCGCTCCTACGAGCAGTACTTC.

This clone has only one observation. This sequence joins TRBV5-1 and TRBJ2-6; the D is unclear. The CDR3 has 16 amino acids. V was shortened by 1 base and J by 4 bases, with 12 bases between the two germline ends. CDR1 and CDR2 (germline): SGHRS, YFSETQ. The CDR3 nucleotides read TGCGCCAGCAGCTTGTGGACGTCCGGAGGGGCCAACGTCCTGACTTTC. Residues: CASSLWTSGGANVLTF.

The rearrangement uses TRBV30 and TRBJ2-4; 10 bases map to TRBD2. Germline loops: CDR1 GTSNPN, CDR2 SVGIG (reference sequence). The trim removed 0 bases at V and 13 bases at J, leaving 6 bases unmatched. This CDR3 contains 13 residues. CDR3 sequence: CAWSVTSGGEQYF. CDR3 bases: TGTGCCTGGAGTGTAACCAGCGGGGGGGAACAGTACTTC.

The rearrangement links TRBV5-4 to TRBJ1-1, with 8 bases lining up with TRBD1. CDR3 size: 13 residues. The V gene's germline CDR1 is SGHNT and CDR2 YYREEE (reference sequence). Trimming took 4 bases from V and 7 from J; bases not matched to a gene: 6. CDR3 region: CASSLTGAGEAFF. DNA for the CDR3: TGTGCCAGCAGCCTGACAGGGGCGGGTGAAGCTTTCTTT.